This TCR beta chain was sequenced for a study of T cells in Graves' hyperthyroidism and ophthalmopathy. Germline assignment: CDR1 MNHEY and CDR2 SVGAGI. The CDR3 spans 14 residues. With 2 bases removed from V and 4 bases from J, the gap between germline ends came to 12 bases. Amplified TCR beta CDR3 regions came from RNA transcripts. The TCR CDR3 was amplified in a first-round RT-PCR using the HTBI primer set. From the multiplex PCR reads, TCRdb called clonotypes with MiXCR, one entry per CDR3 protein. The data contain around 520,000 distinct CDR3 sequences, less than 25% of them seen just once; the ten biggest clones take up approximately 10%. Fresh 10 ml peripheral blood yielded PBMCs.

The sample consisted of blood. The chain uses TRBV6-5 and TRBJ2-7; the D call may be TRBD1 or TRBD2 (5 bases each). This TCR derives from a woman in her thirties with Graves' ophthalmopathy. This CDR3 reads CASSYRPGGYEQYF. The CDR3 DNA follows: TGTGCCAGCAGTTACCGCCCTGGGGGTTACGAGCAGTACTTC.